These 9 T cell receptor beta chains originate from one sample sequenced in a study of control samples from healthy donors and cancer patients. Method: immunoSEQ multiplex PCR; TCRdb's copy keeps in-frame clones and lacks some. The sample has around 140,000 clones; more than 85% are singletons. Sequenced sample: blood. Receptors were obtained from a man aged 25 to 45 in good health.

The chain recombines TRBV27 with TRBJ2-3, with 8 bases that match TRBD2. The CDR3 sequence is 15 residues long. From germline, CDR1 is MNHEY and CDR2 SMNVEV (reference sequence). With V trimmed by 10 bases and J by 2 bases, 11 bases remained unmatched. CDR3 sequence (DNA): TGTGCCACCACCACCTTAGCGGGGTTCACAGATACGCAGTATTTT. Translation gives CATTTLAGFTDTQYF.

CDR3: CAWSATGDSSNYGYTF. In nucleotides, the CDR3 is TGTGCCTGGAGTGCGACTGGGGACAGTTCTAACTATGGCTACACCTTC. The chain is built from TRBV30 and TRBJ1-2; 7 bases fit TRBD1. Losses at the gene ends were 1 base for V and 0 bases for J; bases not matched to a gene: 8. The germline V gene encodes CDR1 GTSNPN and CDR2 SVGIG (reference sequence). The CDR3 contains 16 residues.

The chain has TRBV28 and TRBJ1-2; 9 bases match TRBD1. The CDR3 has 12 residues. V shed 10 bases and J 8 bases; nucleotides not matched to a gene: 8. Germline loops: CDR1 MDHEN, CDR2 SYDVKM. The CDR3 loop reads CAIFTGGGGYTF. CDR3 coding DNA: TGTGCCATTTTTACAGGGGGCGGAGGCTACACCTTC.

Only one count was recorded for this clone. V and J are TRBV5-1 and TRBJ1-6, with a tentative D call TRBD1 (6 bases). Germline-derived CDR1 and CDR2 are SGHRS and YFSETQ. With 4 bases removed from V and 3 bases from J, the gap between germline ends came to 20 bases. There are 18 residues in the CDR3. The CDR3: CASSLAGGTGGYNSPLHF. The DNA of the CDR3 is TGCGCCAGCAGCCTCGCGGGGGGCACCGGGGGCTATAATTCACCCCTCCACTTT. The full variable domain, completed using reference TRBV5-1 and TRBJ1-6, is KAGVTQTPRYLIKTRGQQVTLSCSPISGHRSVSWYQQTPGQGLQFLFEYFSETQRNKGNFPGRFSGRQFSNSRSEMNVSTLELGDSALYLCASSLAGGTGGYNSPLHFGNGTRLTVT.

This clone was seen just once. The CDR3 spells CATDPSYGYTF. Here the CDR3 DNA reads TGTGCCACCGATCCCTCCTATGGCTACACCTTC. The V and J genes are TRBV12-3 or TRBV12-4 and TRBJ1-2; D unclear. Trimming left V 10 bases short and J 4 bases short, with 10 bases between. The CDR3 consists of 11 residues.

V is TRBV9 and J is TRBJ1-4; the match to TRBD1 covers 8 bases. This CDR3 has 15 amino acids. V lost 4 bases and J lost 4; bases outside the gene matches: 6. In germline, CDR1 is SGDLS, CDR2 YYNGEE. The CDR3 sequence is CASSYRDRLNEKLFF. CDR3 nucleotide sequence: TGTGCCAGCAGCTACCGGGACAGGCTTAATGAAAAACTGTTTTTT.

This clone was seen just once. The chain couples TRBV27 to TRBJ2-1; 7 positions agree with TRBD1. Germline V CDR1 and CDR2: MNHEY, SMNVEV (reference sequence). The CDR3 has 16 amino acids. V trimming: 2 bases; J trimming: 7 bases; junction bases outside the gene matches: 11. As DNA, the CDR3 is TGTGCCAGCAGTTTACTTACAGGGGTGATTAGAAATGAGCAGTTCTTC. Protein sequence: CASSLLTGVIRNEQFF.

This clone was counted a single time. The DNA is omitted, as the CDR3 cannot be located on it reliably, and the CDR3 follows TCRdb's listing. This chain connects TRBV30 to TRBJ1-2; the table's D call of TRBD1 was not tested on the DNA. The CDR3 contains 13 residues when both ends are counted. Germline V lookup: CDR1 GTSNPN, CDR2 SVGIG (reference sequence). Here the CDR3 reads CASGVGQGAAPTF.

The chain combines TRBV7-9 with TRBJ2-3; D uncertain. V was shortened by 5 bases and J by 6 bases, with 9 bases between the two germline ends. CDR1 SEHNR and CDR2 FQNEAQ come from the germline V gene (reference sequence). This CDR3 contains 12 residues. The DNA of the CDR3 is TGTGCCAGCAGCCTGGAATGGGATACGCAGTATTTT. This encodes CASSLEWDTQYF.